This T cell receptor beta chain was sequenced during a study of blood T cell repertoires in COVID-19. As for the study in general: Whether acute or convalescent, the COVID-19 samples came from the United States, Italy and Spain. PBMCs, B-cell-depleted T cells, or T cells were the source of the cDNA or gDNA that made up the material.

Germline V gene sequence: CDR1 SEHNR, CDR2 FQNEAQ (reference sequence). Trimming left V 0 bases short and J 4 bases short, with 9 bases between. This CDR3 region has 14 residues. Under the authors' procedure: Reference gene primer amplification gave estimated nucleated cell counts. The repertoire was sequenced with immunoSEQ multiplex PCR; TCRdb's copy has only in-frame clones and lacks some. V, J and clone size were drawn from that table, and D and trimming were deduced from the DNA. The sample includes about 98,000 clones, around 87% of them seen just once. The receptor was isolated from a man aged 45-60 years with active or convalescent COVID-19. The chain employs TRBV7-9 and TRBJ1-2; D is undetermined. The sequenced material came from peripheral blood. Here the CDR3 DNA reads TGTGCCAGCAGCTTAGCGGATGGAGCCTATGGCTACACCTTC. Amino acid sequence: CASSLADGAYGYTF.